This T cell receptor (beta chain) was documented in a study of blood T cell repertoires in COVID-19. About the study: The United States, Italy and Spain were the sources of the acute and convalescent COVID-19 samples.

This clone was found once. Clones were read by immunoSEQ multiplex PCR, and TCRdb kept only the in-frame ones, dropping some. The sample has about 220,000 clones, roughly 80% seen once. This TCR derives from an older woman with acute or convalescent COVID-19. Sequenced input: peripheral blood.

DNA for the CDR3: TGTGCCAGTAGTATTGTGGGACAGGGGGTTCTTGGCTACACCTTC. The encoded protein is CASSIVGQGVLGYTF. This chain uses TRBV19 with TRBJ1-2; 11 positions agree with TRBD1. The CDR3 extends over 15 amino acids. Germline V gene lookup returns CDR1 LNHDA and CDR2 SQIVND (reference sequence). With V trimmed by 3 bases and J by 7 bases, 7 bases remained unmatched.